Below, one T cell receptor (beta chain) is given with its context. Its specificity is unknown. The CDR3 spans 15 residues. The V gene lost 1 base and the J gene lost 7 bases, with 18 bases spanning the gap. The germline V gene encodes CDR1 SGDLS and CDR2 YYNGEE. At survey level, the immunoSEQ assay was run in its v3.0 version. Data came from immunoSEQ multiplex PCR; TCRdb stores just in-frame clones and leaves some out. This sample has tens of thousands of clones, with roughly 84% found just once. PBMC samples from each donor numbered at least one pre-ART and at least two post-ART. Everyone in the study who had HIV was treated in the United States. This specimen belongs to a study of long-term antiretroviral therapy in people with HIV. General study findings and limits: Blood draws took place between about 2003 and 2018 and possibly involved older ART regimens. Data on ART adherence, viral resistance or therapy changes were unavailable.

The source of this sequence is a man aged 25 to 40 with HIV. The chain couples TRBV9 to TRBJ2-7; TRBD2 might be the D (5 bases). This specimen consisted of unsorted PBMCs, obtained around 5.9 years after starting antiretroviral therapy. The DNA for the CDR3 is TGTGCCAGCAGCGTAATGGGAGACAACGGGTTGGAGCAGTACTTC. This translates into CASSVMGDNGLEQYF.